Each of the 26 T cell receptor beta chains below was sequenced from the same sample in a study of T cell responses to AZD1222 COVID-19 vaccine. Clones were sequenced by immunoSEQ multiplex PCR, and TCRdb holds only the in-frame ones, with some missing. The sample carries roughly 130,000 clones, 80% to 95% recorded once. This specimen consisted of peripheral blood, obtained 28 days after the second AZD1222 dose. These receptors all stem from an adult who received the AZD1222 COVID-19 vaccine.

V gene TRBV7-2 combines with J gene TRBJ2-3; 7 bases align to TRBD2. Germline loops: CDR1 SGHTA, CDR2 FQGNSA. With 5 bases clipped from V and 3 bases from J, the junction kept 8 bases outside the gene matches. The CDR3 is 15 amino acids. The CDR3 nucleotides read TGTGCCAGCAGCCCGCTTGGGGGGGTTACAGATACGCAGTATTTT. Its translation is CASSPLGGVTDTQYF.

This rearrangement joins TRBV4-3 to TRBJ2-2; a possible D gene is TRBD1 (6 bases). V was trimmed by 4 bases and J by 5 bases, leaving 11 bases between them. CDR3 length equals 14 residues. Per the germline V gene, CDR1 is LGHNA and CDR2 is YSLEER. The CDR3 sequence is CASSPGHKTGELFF. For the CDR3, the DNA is TGCGCCAGCAGCCCGGGACACAAGACCGGGGAGCTGTTTTTT.

The CDR3 DNA is TGTGCCAGCAGTTACTTCGTCCGTTCGGGTGGGGCCAACGTCCTGACTTTC. Translated, it gives CASSYFVRSGGANVLTF. The chain combines TRBV6-2 or TRBV6-3 with TRBJ2-6, with D uncertain. Trimming removed 1 base from V and 3 bases from J, with 13 bases in between. Germline lookup yields CDR1 MNHEY and CDR2 SVGEGT. This CDR3 is 17 amino acids long.

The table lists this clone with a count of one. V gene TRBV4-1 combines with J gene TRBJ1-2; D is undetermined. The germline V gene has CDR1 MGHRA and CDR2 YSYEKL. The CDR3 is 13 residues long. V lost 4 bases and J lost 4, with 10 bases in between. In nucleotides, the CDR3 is TGCGCCAGCAGCCCAGACCCTTTCTATGGCTACACCTTC. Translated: CASSPDPFYGYTF.

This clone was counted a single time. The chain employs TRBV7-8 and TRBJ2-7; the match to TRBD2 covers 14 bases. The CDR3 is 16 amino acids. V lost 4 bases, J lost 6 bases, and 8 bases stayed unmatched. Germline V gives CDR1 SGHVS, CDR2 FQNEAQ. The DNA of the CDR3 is TGTGCCAGCAGCTCCCGGACTAGCGGGAGGCTTACCGAGCAGTACTTC. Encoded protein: CASSSRTSGRLTEQYF. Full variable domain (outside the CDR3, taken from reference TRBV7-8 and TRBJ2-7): GAGVSQSPRYKVAKRGQDVALRCDPISGHVSLFWYQQALGQGPEFLTYFQNEAQLDKSGLPSDRFFAERPEGSVSTLKIQRTQQEDSAVYLCASSSRTSGRLTEQYFGPGTRLTVT.

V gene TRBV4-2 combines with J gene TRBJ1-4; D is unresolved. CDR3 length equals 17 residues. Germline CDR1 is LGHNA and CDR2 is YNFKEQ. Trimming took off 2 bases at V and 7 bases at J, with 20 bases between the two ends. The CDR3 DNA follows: TGTGCCAGCAGCCAACAAACCGGAGAGGGTATCGTTGAAAAACTGTTTTTT. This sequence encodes CASSQQTGEGIVEKLFF.

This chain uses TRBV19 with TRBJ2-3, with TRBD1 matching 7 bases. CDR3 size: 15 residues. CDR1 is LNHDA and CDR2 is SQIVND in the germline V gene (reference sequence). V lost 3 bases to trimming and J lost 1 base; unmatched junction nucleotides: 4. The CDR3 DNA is TGTGCCAGTAGTATTATAACAGGGGGCACAGATACGCAGTATTTT. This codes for CASSIITGGTDTQYF.

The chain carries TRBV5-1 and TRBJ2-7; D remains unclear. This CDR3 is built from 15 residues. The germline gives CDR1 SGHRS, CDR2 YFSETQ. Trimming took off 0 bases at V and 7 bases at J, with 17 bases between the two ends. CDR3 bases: TGCGCCAGCAGCTTGGACTTCCCCCGGAGTGGTGAGCAGTACTTC. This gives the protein CASSLDFPRSGEQYF.

CDR3 DNA sequence: TGTGCCAGCAGCCAGGCTAGCGGCACCTACGAGCAGTACTTC. Translation: CASSQASGTYEQYF. J is TRBJ2-7 and V is TRBV28, with 7 bases fitting TRBD2. Germline lookup yields CDR1 MDHEN and CDR2 SYDVKM. The J segment lost 2 bases and the V segment lost 6 bases, leaving 7 bases of the junction unmatched. CDR3 size: 14 residues.

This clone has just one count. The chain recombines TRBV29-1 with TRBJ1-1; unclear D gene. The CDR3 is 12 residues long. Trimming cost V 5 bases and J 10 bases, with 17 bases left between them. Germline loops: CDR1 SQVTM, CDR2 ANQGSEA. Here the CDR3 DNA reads TGCAGCGTTTTGCGGGGTGAGCGGACAGCTTTCTTT. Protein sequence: CSVLRGERTAFF.

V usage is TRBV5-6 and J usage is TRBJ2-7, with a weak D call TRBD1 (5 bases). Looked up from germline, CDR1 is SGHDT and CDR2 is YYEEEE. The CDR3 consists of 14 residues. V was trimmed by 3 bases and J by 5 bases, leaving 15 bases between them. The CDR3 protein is CASSWSGIKDEQYF. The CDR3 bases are TGTGCCAGCAGCTGGTCAGGGATCAAGGACGAGCAGTACTTC.

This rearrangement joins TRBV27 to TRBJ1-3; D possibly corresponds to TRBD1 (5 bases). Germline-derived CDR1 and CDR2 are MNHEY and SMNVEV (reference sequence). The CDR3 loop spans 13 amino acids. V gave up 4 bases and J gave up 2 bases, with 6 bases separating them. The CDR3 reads CASSSRAGNTIYF. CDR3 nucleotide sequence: TGTGCCAGCAGTTCCAGGGCTGGAAACACCATATATTTT.

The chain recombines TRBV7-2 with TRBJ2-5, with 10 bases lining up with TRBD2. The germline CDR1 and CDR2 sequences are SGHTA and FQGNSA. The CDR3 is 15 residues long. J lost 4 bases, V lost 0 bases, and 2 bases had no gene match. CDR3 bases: TGTGCCAGCAGCTTAGCAGCGGGAGGGCTAGAGACCCAGTACTTC. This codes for CASSLAAGGLETQYF.

This CDR3 is CASSPREYTEAFF. Written as DNA, the CDR3 is TGTGCCAGCAGCCCAAGGGAGTACACTGAAGCTTTCTTT. The chain couples TRBV7-8 to TRBJ1-1; D is uncertain. Looked up from germline, CDR1 is SGHVS and CDR2 is FQNEAQ. This CDR3 has 13 residues. The germline V and J ends were trimmed by 5 bases and 3 bases, with 10 bases remaining between them.

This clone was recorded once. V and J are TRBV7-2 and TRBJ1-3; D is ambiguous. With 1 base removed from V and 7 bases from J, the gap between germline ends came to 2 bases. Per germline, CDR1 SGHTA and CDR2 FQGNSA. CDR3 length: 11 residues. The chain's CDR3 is CASSLVNTIYF. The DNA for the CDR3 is TGTGCCAGCAGCTTAGTCAACACCATATATTTT.

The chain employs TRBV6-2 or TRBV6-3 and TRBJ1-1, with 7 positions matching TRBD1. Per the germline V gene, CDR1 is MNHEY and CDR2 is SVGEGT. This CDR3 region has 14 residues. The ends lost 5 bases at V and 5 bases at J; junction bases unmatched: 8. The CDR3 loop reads CASSPPTGRTEAFF. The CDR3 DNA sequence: TGTGCCAGCAGTCCGCCGACAGGGAGAACTGAAGCTTTCTTT.

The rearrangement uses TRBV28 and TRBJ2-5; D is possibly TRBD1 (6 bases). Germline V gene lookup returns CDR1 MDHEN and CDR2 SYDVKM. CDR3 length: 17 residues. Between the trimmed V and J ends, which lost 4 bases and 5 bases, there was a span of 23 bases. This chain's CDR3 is CASSSYYITGIGETQYF. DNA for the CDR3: TGTGCCAGCAGTTCTTACTACATTACAGGGATAGGGGAGACCCAGTACTTC.

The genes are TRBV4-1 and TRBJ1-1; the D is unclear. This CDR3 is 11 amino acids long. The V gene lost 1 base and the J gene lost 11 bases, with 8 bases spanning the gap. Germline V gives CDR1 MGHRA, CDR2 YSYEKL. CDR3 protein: CASSQVGRAFF. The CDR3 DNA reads TGCGCCAGCAGCCAAGTGGGCCGGGCTTTCTTT.

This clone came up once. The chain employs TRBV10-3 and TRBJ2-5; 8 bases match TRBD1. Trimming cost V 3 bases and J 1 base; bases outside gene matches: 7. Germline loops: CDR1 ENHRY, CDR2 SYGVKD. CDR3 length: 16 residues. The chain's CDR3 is CAISDAARGRQETQYF. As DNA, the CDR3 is TGTGCCATCAGTGACGCGGCCAGGGGGCGCCAAGAGACCCAGTACTTC.

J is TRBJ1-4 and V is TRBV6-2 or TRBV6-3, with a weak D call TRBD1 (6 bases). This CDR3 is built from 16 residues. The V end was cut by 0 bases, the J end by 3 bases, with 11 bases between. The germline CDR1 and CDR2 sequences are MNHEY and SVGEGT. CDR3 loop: CASSYSRGVANEKLFF. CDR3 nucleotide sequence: TGTGCCAGCAGTTACTCTAGGGGGGTAGCTAATGAAAAACTGTTTTTT.

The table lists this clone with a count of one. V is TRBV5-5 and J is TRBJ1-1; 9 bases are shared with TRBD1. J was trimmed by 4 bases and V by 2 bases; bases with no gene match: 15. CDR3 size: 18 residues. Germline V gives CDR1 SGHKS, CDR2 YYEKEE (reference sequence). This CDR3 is CASSLLRTGVARGTEAFF. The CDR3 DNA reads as TGTGCCAGCAGCTTACTTCGGACAGGGGTGGCGAGAGGCACTGAAGCTTTCTTT.

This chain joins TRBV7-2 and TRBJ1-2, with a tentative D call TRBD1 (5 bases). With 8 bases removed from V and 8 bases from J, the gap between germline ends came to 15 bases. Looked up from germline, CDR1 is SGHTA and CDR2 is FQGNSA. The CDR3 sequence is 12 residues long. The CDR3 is CASLGGLGGYTF. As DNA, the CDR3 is TGTGCCAGCTTGGGGGGATTAGGAGGCTACACCTTC.

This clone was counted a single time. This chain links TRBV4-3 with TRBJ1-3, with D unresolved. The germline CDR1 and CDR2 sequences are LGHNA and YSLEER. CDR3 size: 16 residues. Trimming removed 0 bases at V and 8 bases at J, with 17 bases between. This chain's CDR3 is CASSQEGLTGIDTIYF. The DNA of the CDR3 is TGCGCCAGCAGCCAAGAAGGACTAACTGGGATCGACACCATATATTTT.

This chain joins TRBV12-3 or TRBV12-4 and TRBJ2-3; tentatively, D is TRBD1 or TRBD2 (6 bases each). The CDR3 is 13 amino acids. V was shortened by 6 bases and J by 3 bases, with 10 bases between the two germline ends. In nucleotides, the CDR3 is TGTGCCAGCAGGGGGGCGGGGACAGATACGCAGTATTTT. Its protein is CASRGAGTDTQYF.

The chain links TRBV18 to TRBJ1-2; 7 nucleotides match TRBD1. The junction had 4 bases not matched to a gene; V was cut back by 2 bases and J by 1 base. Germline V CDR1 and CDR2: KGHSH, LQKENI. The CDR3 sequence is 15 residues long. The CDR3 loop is CASSPRDSINYGYTF. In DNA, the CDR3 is TGTGCCAGCTCACCAAGGGACAGTATTAACTATGGCTACACCTTC. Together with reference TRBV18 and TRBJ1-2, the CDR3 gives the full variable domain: NAGVMQNPRHLVRRRGQEARLRCSPMKGHSHVYWYRQLPEEGLKFMVYLQKENIIDESGMPKERFSAEFPKEGPSILRIQQVVRGDSAAYFCASSPRDSINYGYTFGSGTRLTVV.

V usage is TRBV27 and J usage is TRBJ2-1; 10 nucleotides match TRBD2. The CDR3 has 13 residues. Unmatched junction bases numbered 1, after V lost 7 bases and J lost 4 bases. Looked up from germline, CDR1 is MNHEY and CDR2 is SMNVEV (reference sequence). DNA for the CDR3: TGTGCCAGCACGGGACTAGCGTACAATGAGCAGTTCTTC. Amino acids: CASTGLAYNEQFF.